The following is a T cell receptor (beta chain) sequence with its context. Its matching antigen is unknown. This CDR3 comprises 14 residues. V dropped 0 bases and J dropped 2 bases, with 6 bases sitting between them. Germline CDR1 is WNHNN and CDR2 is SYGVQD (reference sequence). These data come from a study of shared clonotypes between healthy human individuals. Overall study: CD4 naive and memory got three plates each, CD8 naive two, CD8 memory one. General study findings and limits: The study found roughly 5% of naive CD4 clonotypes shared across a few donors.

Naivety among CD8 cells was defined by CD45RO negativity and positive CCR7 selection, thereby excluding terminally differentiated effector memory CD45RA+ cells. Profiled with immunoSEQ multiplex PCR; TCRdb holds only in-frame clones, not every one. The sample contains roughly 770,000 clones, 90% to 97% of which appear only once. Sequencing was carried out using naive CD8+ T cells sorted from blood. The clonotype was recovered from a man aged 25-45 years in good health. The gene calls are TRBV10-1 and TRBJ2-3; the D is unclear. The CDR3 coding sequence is TGCGCCAGCAGTGAGTCCCGGACCACAGATACGCAGTATTTT. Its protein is CASSESRTTDTQYF.